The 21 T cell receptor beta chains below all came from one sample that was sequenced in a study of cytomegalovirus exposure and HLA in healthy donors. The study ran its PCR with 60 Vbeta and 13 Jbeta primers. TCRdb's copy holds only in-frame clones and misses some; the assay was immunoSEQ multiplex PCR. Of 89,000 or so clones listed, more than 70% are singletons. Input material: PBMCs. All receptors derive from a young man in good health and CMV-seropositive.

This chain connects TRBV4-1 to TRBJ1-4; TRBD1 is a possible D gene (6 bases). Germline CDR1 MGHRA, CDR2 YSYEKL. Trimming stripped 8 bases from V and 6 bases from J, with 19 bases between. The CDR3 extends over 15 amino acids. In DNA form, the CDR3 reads TGCGCCAGCGAAGGACGGGGGGGCAGTTATGAAAAACTGTTTTTT. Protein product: CASEGRGGSYEKLFF.

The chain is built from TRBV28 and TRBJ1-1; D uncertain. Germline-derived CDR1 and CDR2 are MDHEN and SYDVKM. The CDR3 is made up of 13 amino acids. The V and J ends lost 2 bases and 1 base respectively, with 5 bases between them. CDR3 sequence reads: CASSLPRNTEAFF. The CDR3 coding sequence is TGTGCCAGCAGTTTACCCCGGAACACTGAAGCTTTCTTT.

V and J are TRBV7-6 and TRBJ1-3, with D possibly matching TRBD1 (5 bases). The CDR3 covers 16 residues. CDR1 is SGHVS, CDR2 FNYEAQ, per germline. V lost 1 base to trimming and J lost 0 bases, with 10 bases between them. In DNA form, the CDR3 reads TGTGCCAGCAGCTTAGGCGGGGCCGCCTCTGGAAACACCATATATTTT. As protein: CASSLGGAASGNTIYF.

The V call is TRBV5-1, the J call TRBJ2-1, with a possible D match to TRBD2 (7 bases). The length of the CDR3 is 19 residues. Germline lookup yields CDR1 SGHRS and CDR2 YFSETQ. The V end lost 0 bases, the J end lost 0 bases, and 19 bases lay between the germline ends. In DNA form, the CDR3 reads TGCGCCAGCAGCTTGGGGGGAGGGGGTGCCCAGAGCTCCTACAATGAGCAGTTCTTC. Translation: CASSLGGGGAQSSYNEQFF.

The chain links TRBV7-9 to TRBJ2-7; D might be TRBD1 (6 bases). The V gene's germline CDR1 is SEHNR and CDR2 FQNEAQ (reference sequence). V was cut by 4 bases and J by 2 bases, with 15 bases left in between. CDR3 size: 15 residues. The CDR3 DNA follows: TGTGCCAGCAGCTATCGGGACATCCCGACCTACGAGCAGTACTTC. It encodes CASSYRDIPTYEQYF.

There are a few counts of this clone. CDR3 residues: CASSRDRVGQPQHF. The DNA of the CDR3 is TGTGCCAGCAGCCGGGACAGGGTCGGTCAGCCCCAGCATTTT. The rearrangement uses TRBV2 and TRBJ1-5; 9 nucleotides align to TRBD1. Germline V CDR1 and CDR2: SNHLY, FYNNEI. This CDR3 comprises 14 residues. Trimming took 6 bases from V and 6 from J; bases not matched to a gene: 6.

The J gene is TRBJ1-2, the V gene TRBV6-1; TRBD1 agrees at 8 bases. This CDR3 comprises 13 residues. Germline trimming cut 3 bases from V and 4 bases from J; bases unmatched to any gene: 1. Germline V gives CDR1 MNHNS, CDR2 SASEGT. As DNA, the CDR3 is TGTGCCAGCAGTGACCAGGGGGCCTATGGCTACACCTTC. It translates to CASSDQGAYGYTF.

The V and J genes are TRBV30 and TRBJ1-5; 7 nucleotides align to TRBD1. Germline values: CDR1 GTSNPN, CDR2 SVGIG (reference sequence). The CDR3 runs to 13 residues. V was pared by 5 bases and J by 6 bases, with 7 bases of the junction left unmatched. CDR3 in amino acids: CAWGEQGSQPQHF. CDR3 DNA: TGTGCCTGGGGGGAACAGGGGAGTCAGCCCCAGCATTTT.

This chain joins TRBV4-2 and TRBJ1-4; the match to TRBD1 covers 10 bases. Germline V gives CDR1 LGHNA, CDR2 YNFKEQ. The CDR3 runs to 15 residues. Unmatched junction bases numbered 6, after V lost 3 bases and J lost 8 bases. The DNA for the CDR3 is TGTGCCAGCAGCCAGTGGGGACAGGGGAGGGAAAAACTGTTTTTT. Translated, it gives CASSQWGQGREKLFF.

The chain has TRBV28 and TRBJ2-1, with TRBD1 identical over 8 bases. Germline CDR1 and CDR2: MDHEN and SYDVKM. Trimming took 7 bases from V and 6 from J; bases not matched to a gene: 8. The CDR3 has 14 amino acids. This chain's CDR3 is CASTGQGFRNEQFF. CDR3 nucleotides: TGTGCCAGCACTGGACAGGGCTTCCGCAATGAGCAGTTCTTC.

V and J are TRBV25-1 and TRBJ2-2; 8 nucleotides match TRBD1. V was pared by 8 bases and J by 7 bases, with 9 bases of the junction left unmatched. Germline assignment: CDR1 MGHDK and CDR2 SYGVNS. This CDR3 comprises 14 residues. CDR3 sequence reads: CASQTQGAGGELFF. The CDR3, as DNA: TGTGCCAGCCAAACTCAGGGGGCAGGCGGGGAGCTGTTTTTT.

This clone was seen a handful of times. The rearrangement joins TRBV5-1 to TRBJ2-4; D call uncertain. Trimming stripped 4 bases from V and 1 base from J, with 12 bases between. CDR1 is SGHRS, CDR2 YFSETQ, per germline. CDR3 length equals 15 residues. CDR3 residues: CASSPSNNAKNIQYF. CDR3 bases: TGCGCCAGCAGCCCGTCAAACAATGCCAAAAACATTCAGTACTTC.

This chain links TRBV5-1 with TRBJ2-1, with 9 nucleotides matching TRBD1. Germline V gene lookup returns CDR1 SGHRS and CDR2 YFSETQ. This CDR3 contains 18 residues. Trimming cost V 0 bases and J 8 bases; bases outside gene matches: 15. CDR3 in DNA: TGCGCCAGCAGCTTGGGGACTCTACGTGACAGGGGGTCCGATGAGCAGTTCTTC. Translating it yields CASSLGTLRDRGSDEQFF.

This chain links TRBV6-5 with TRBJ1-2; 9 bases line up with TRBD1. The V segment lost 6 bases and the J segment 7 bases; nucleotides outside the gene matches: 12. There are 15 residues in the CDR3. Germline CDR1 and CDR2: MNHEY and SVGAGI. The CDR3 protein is CASSDPDRGIRGYTF. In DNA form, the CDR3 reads TGTGCCAGCAGCGATCCGGACAGGGGTATTCGTGGCTACACCTTC.

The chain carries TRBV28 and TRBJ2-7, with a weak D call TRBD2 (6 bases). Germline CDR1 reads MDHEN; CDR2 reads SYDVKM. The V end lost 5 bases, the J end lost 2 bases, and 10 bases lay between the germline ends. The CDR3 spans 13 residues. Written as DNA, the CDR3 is TGTGCCAGCAGTCCCGGGGGTACCTACGAGCAGTACTTC. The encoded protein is CASSPGGTYEQYF.

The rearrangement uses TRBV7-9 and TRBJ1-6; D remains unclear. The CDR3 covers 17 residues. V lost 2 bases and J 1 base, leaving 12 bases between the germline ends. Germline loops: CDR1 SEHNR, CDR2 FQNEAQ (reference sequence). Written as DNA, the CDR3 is TGTGCCAGCAGCTTAACAGTGGGAGGGTCCTATAATTCACCCCTCCACTTT. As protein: CASSLTVGGSYNSPLHF.

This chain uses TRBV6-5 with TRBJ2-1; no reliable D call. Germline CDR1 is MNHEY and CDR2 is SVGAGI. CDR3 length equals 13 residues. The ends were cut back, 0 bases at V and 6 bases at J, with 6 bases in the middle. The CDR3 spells CASSYSELNEQFF. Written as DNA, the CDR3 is TGTGCCAGCAGTTACTCCGAGCTCAATGAGCAGTTCTTC.

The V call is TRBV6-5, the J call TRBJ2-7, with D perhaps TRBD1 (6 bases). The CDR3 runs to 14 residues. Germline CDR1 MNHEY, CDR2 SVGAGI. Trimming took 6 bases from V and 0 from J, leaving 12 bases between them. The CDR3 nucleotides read TGTGCCAGCAGAAGGGGACAACTCTCCTACGAGCAGTACTTC. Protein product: CASRRGQLSYEQYF.

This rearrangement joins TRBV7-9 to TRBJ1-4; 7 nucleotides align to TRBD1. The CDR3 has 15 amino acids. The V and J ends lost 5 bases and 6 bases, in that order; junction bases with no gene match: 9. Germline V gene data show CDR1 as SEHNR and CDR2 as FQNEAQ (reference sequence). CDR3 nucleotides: TGTGCCAGCAGCCCCGAGGGCAGGGGGGATGAAAAACTGTTTTTT. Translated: CASSPEGRGDEKLFF. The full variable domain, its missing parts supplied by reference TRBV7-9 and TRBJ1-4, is DTGVSQNPRHKITKRGQNVTFRCDPISEHNRLYWYRQTLGQGPEFLTYFQNEAQLEKSRLLSDRFSAERPKGSFSTLEIQRTEQGDSAMYLCASSPEGRGDEKLFFGSGTQLSVL.

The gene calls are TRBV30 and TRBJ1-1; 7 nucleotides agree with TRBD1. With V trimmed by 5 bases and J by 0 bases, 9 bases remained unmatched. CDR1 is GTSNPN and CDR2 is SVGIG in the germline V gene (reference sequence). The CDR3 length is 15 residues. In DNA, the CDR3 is TGTGCCTGGGGAATTTTGACAGGGCTGAACACTGAAGCTTTCTTT. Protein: CAWGILTGLNTEAFF. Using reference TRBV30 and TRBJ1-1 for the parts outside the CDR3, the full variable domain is SQTIHQWPATLVQPVGSPLSLECTVEGTSNPNLYWYRQAAGRGLQLLFYSVGIGQISSEVPQNLSASRPQDRQFILSSKKLLLSDSGFYLCAWGILTGLNTEAFFGQGTRLTVV.

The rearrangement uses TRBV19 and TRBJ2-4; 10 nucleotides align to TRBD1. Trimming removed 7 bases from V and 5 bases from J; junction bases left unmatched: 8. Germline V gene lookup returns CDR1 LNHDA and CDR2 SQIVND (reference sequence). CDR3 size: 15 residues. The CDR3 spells CASMDRGNSQNIQYF. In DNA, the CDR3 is TGTGCCAGTATGGACAGGGGGAATTCGCAAAACATTCAGTACTTC.